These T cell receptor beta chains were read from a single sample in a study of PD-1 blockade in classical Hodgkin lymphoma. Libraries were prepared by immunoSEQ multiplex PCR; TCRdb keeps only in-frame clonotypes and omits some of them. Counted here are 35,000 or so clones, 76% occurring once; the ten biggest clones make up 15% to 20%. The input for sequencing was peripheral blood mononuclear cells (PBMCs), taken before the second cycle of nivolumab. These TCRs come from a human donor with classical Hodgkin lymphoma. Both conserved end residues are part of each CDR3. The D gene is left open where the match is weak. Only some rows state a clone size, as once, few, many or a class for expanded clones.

CDR3 protein: CASSLAREGTEAFF
CDR3 DNA: TGTGCCAGCAGCTTAGCCAGGGAAGGGACTGAAGCTTTCTTT
V gene: TRBV7-8
J gene: TRBJ1-1
clone size: .
D gene: .

CDR3 protein: CASSFGGEVSYEQYF
CDR3 DNA: TGTGCCAGCAGCTTTGGCGGGGAGGTCTCCTACGAGCAGTACTTC
V gene: TRBV7-2
J gene: TRBJ2-7
clone size: few
D gene: .

CDR3 protein: CSAHGYTEAFF
CDR3 DNA: TGCAGTGCGCACGGGTACACTGAAGCTTTCTTT
V gene: TRBV20-1
J gene: TRBJ1-1
clone size: .
D gene: .

CDR3 protein: CASSLDEVPSYEQYF
CDR3 DNA: TGTGCCAGCAGCTTAGACGAGGTCCCTTCTTACGAGCAGTACTTC
V gene: TRBV7-6
J gene: TRBJ2-7
clone size: once
D gene: .

CDR3 protein: CATSGDRNEKLFF
CDR3 DNA: TGTGCCACCAGCGGGGACAGGAATGAAAAACTGTTTTTT
V gene: TRBV15
J gene: TRBJ1-4
clone size: medium-sized
D gene: TRBD1

CDR3 protein: CASSLRDRGTACTF
CDR3 DNA: TGTGCCAGCAGCCTCCGGGACAGGGGGACCGCGTGCACCTTC
V gene: TRBV5-8
J gene: TRBJ1-2
clone size: .
D gene: TRBD1

CDR3 protein: CASRGGTVNSPLHF
CDR3 DNA: TGTGCCAGCAGGGGCGGGACAGTAAATTCACCCCTCCACTTT
V gene: TRBV2
J gene: TRBJ1-6
clone size: .
D gene: TRBD1

CDR3 protein: CASSQGQGAGQETQYF
CDR3 DNA: TGCGCCAGCAGCCAAGGGCAGGGGGCGGGCCAAGAGACCCAGTACTTC
V gene: TRBV4-3
J gene: TRBJ2-5
clone size: .
D gene: TRBD1

CDR3 protein: CASSLTPGLAKNIQYF
CDR3 DNA: TGTGCCAGCAGCTTAACGCCGGGACTAGCCAAAAACATTCAGTACTTC
V gene: TRBV11-2
J gene: TRBJ2-4
clone size: few
D gene: .

CDR3 protein: CAISESLGRDTQYF
CDR3 DNA: TGTGCCATCAGTGAGTCGCTCGGCAGGGATACGCAGTATTTT
V gene: TRBV10-3
J gene: TRBJ2-3
clone size: few
D gene: .

CDR3 protein: CASHAGTSGDTQYF
CDR3 DNA: TGTGCCAGCCACGCCGGCACCTCCGGAGATACGCAGTATTTT
V gene: TRBV27
J gene: TRBJ2-3
clone size: .
D gene: .

CDR3 protein: CASSVGGDTLYEQYF
CDR3 DNA: TGTGCCAGCAGCGTAGGAGGGGACACCCTCTACGAGCAGTACTTC
V gene: TRBV9
J gene: TRBJ2-7
clone size: .
D gene: .

CDR3 protein: CATSRDLGSDYGYTF
CDR3 DNA: TGTGCCACCAGCAGAGACCTAGGGAGCGACTATGGCTACACCTTC
V gene: TRBV15
J gene: TRBJ1-2
clone size: .
D gene: .

CDR3 protein: CASSWDMAGANVLTF
CDR3 DNA: TGTGCCAGCAGTTGGGATATGGCTGGGGCCAACGTCCTGACTTTC
V gene: TRBV6-6
J gene: TRBJ2-6
clone size: .
D gene: .

CDR3 protein: CASLPGRVTNIQYF
CDR3 DNA: TGTGCCAGCCTACCGGGGAGGGTGACAAACATTCAGTACTTC
V gene: TRBV6-1
J gene: TRBJ2-4
clone size: .
D gene: TRBD2

CDR3 protein: CASSHGPYGYTF
CDR3 DNA: TGCGCCAGCAGCCATGGCCCCTATGGCTACACCTTC
V gene: TRBV4-3
J gene: TRBJ1-2
clone size: medium-sized
D gene: .

CDR3 protein: CASSRNRGDTGELFF
CDR3 DNA: TGTGCCAGCAGCAGGAACAGGGGGGACACCGGGGAGCTGTTTTTT
V gene: TRBV7-9
J gene: TRBJ2-2
clone size: .
D gene: TRBD1

CDR3 protein: CASSPPVGHDTGELFF
CDR3 DNA: TGTGCCAGCAGCCCCCCAGTGGGGCACGATACCGGGGAGCTGTTTTTT
V gene: TRBV7-9
J gene: TRBJ2-2
clone size: .
D gene: .

CDR3 protein: CASSPTGVDDPQYF
CDR3 DNA: TGTGCCAGCTCACCCACGGGGGTGGACGATCCCCAGTACTTC
V gene: TRBV18
J gene: TRBJ2-5
clone size: once
D gene: .

CDR3 protein: CASKFDREPYEQYF
CDR3 DNA: TGTGCCAGCAAATTTGACAGGGAACCGTACGAGCAGTACTTC
V gene: TRBV2
J gene: TRBJ2-7
clone size: few
D gene: TRBD1

CDR3 protein: CASSVETGPGLYSRSTDTQYF
CDR3 DNA: TGTGCCAGCAGCGTAGAGACTGGGCCGGGACTGTATTCACGTAGCACAGATACGCAGTATTTT
V gene: TRBV9
J gene: TRBJ2-3
clone size: .
D gene: .

CDR3 protein: CASIPDRAYNEQFF
CDR3 DNA: TGTGCCAGCATCCCGGACAGGGCCTACAATGAGCAGTTCTTC
V gene: TRBV27
J gene: TRBJ2-1
clone size: .
D gene: TRBD1

CDR3 protein: CASSEVAGEETQYF
CDR3 DNA: TGTGCCAGCAGTGAGGTGGCGGGGGAAGAGACCCAGTACTTC
V gene: TRBV6-1
J gene: TRBJ2-5
clone size: .
D gene: TRBD2

CDR3 protein: CASSRVKGSGGAEDTQYF
CDR3 DNA: TGTGCCAGCTCCCGAGTCAAGGGCAGCGGGGGGGCCGAAGATACGCAGTATTTT
V gene: TRBV18
J gene: TRBJ2-3
clone size: .
D gene: TRBD2

CDR3 protein: CASNSGEPGELFF
CDR3 DNA: TGCGCCAGCAACTCAGGGGAACCCGGGGAGCTGTTTTTT
V gene: TRBV5-1
J gene: TRBJ2-2
clone size: medium-sized
D gene: .

CDR3 protein: CASSHSRPQGAAAGANVLTF
CDR3 DNA: TGCGCCAGCAGTCATTCCCGACCCCAGGGGGCTGCGGCTGGGGCCAACGTCCTGACTTTC
V gene: TRBV23-1
J gene: TRBJ2-6
clone size: few
D gene: TRBD1

CDR3 protein: CASSIEDTQYF
CDR3 DNA: TGTGCCAGTAGTATAGAGGATACGCAGTATTTT
V gene: TRBV19
J gene: TRBJ2-3
clone size: .
D gene: .

CDR3 protein: CASSLRVGMNTEAFF
CDR3 DNA: TGTGCCAGCAGCTTAAGGGTGGGAATGAACACTGAAGCTTTCTTT
V gene: TRBV7-2
J gene: TRBJ1-1
clone size: .
D gene: .

CDR3 protein: CASSLIGNTEAFF
CDR3 DNA: TGTGCCAGCAGCTTGATAGGAAACACTGAAGCTTTCTTT
V gene: TRBV7-9
J gene: TRBJ1-1
clone size: .
D gene: .

CDR3 protein: CASSSKDSGETQYF
CDR3 DNA: TGTGCCAGCAGCTCGAAGGATTCCGGGGAGACCCAGTACTTC
V gene: TRBV5-4
J gene: TRBJ2-5
clone size: .
D gene: .

CDR3 protein: CASSWMTVNTEAFF
CDR3 DNA: TGTGCCAGCAGTTGGATGACAGTAAACACTGAAGCTTTCTTT
V gene: TRBV6-6
J gene: TRBJ1-1
clone size: few
D gene: .

CDR3 protein: CASSELAGAEDTQYF
CDR3 DNA: TGTGCCAGCAGTGAACTAGCGGGGGCTGAAGATACGCAGTATTTT
V gene: TRBV2
J gene: TRBJ2-3
clone size: .
D gene: TRBD2

CDR3 protein: CASSASWGPYNEQFF
CDR3 DNA: TGTGCCAGCAGCGCCAGTTGGGGGCCATACAATGAGCAGTTCTTC
V gene: TRBV5-4
J gene: TRBJ2-1
clone size: .
D gene: .

CDR3 protein: CASSIELLVSGGATGELFF
CDR3 DNA: TGTGCCAGTAGTATCGAATTGCTAGTGAGCGGGGGGGCCACCGGGGAGCTGTTTTTT
V gene: TRBV19
J gene: TRBJ2-2
clone size: once
D gene: TRBD2

CDR3 protein: CASRGGGDLEKLFF
CDR3 DNA: TGTGCCAGCAGAGGGGGAGGGGACCTTGAAAAACTGTTTTTT
V gene: TRBV6-1
J gene: TRBJ1-4
clone size: .
D gene: .

CDR3 protein: CASSLSGTGYGYTF
CDR3 DNA: TGTGCCAGCAGTTTGTCTGGGACAGGATATGGCTACACCTTC
V gene: TRBV25-1
J gene: TRBJ1-2
clone size: .
D gene: TRBD1

CDR3 protein: CASSPAGTGKGSEQYF
CDR3 DNA: TGCGCCAGCAGCCCCGCCGGGACAGGGAAAGGATCCGAGCAGTACTTC
V gene: TRBV4-1
J gene: TRBJ2-7
clone size: .
D gene: TRBD1

CDR3 protein: CASNRQNPQETQYF
CDR3 DNA: TGCGCCAGCAACCGACAGAACCCCCAAGAGACCCAGTACTTC
V gene: TRBV5-1
J gene: TRBJ2-5
clone size: .
D gene: .

CDR3 protein: CASSPPGTAGLYGYTF
CDR3 DNA: TGTGCCAGCAGCCCCCCGGGGACAGCCGGGTTATATGGCTACACCTTC
V gene: TRBV21-1
J gene: TRBJ1-2
clone size: .
D gene: .

CDR3 protein: CASSSWEDLNTEAFF
CDR3 DNA: TGTGCCAGCAGCTCCTGGGAGGACCTGAACACTGAAGCTTTCTTT
V gene: TRBV7-9
J gene: TRBJ1-1
clone size: .
D gene: .

CDR3 protein: CSVGTGEADTQYF
CDR3 DNA: TGCAGCGTAGGGACAGGGGAGGCAGATACGCAGTATTTT
V gene: TRBV29-1
J gene: TRBJ2-3
clone size: once
D gene: TRBD1

CDR3 protein: CASSLTRHEQFF
CDR3 DNA: TGCGCCAGCAGCCTCACCCGGCATGAGCAGTTCTTC
V gene: TRBV5-1
J gene: TRBJ2-1
clone size: .
D gene: .